These T cell receptor beta chains were read from a single sample in a study of a mutant IDH1 vaccine in newly diagnosed glioma. The assay was immunoSEQ multiplex PCR, and TCRdb's table has in-frame clones only and misses some. The profile shows about 26,000 clones, more than 65% of them singletons. The antigens for these receptors are not known. The input for sequencing was PBMCs, taken from a glioma patient whose treatment included an IDH1 peptide vaccine. These receptors were collected from a middle-aged man with glioma. Some clones in this sample may be carry-over from other donors' samples. CDR3s include the opening cysteine and the closing phenylalanine or tryptophan. A D gene is named only where the DNA matches it firmly. Clone size is not always given. Where it is, it says once, few, many or a class for expanded clones.

>TRBV9|NA|NA|14|TRBJ1-1
CASSVGTSNTEAFF
TGTGCCAGCAGCGTAGGGACTTCGAACACTGAAGCTTTCTTT
>TRBV27|NA|NA|13|TRBJ1-4
CATVDPTNEKLFF
TGTGCCACGGTGGATCCAACTAATGAAAAACTGTTTTTT
>TRBV29-1|NA|NA|12|TRBJ2-3
CSVDRGTDTQYF
TGCAGCGTTGACAGGGGCACAGATACGCAGTATTTT
>TRBV7-2|TRBD1|NA|16|TRBJ2-2
CASTNPDRGRSGELFF
TGTGCCAGCACCAACCCGGACAGGGGGCGATCCGGGGAGCTGTTTTTT
>TRBV6-1|TRBD1|NA|15|TRBJ1-5
CASSENRGSGQPQHF
TGTGCCAGCAGTGAGAACAGGGGCTCCGGGCAGCCCCAGCATTTT
>TRBV28|NA|NA|14|TRBJ2-7
CASSLWGQGARLNF
NA
>TRBV19|NA|NA|16|TRBJ2-3
CASSADQTGRVDTQYF
TGTGCCAGTAGTGCCGACCAGACAGGGAGGGTAGATACGCAGTATTTT
>TRBV19|TRBD1|medium-sized|15|TRBJ1-5
CASSQRRGPGQPQHF
TGTGCCAGTAGTCAGCGCAGGGGGCCCGGTCAGCCCCAGCATTTT
>TRBV6-1|NA|once|13|TRBJ2-7
CASSGRGSYEQYF
TGTGCCAGCAGTGGTAGGGGTTCCTACGAGCAGTACTTC
>TRBV7-2|TRBD1|NA|14|TRBJ1-6
CASSLVQGNSPLHF
TGTGCCAGCAGCTTAGTACAGGGGAATTCACCCCTCCACTTT
>TRBV19|NA|NA|14|TRBJ2-4
CASSEMSAKNIQYF
TGTGCCAGTAGTGAGATGTCAGCCAAAAACATTCAGTACTTC
>TRBV30|TRBD1|NA|14|TRBJ2-7
CAWSVLGQGDEQYF
TGTGCCTGGAGTGTACTGGGACAGGGGGACGAGCAGTACTTC
>TRBV7-3|NA|NA|14|TRBJ1-1
CASSLRGPGTEAFF
TGTGCCAGCAGCTTACGGGGTCCGGGCACTGAAGCTTTCTTT
>TRBV7-8|NA|NA|15|TRBJ2-7
CASSLRSDVDAEQYF
TGTGCCAGCAGCTTAAGGTCTGACGTTGATGCCGAGCAGTACTTC
>TRBV7-9|NA|few|13|TRBJ1-1
CASSLGLDTEAFF
TGTGCCAGCAGCTTAGGCTTAGACACTGAAGCTTTCTTT
>TRBV28|NA|NA|14|TRBJ1-2
CASSLIGPGYGYTF
TGTGCCAGCAGTTTAATCGGCCCGGGGTATGGCTACACCTTC
>TRBV6-5|TRBD1|NA|16|TRBJ1-4
CASSSERDRANEKLFF
TGTGCCAGCAGTTCCGAACGGGACAGGGCTAATGAAAAACTGTTTTTT
>TRBV18|NA|once|14|TRBJ2-5
CASSPGRVSETQYF
TGTGCCAGCTCCCCCGGGCGGGTCAGCGAGACCCAGTACTTC
>TRBV7-2|NA|NA|15|TRBJ2-1
CASSTPGRNNNEQFF
TGTGCCAGCAGCACACCGGGCCGAAATAACAATGAGCAGTTCTTC
>TRBV4-1|NA|NA|15|TRBJ2-4
CASSQDWGGLDIQYF
TGCGCCAGCAGCCAAGATTGGGGGGGCTTGGACATTCAGTACTTC
>TRBV5-1|NA|once|14|TRBJ2-1
CASSLDRLDNEQFF
TGCGCCAGCAGCTTGGACAGGCTCGACAATGAGCAGTTCTTC
>TRBV10-3|NA|NA|12|TRBJ1-2
CAIMQEFYGYTF
TGTGCCATCATGCAAGAATTCTATGGCTACACCTTC
>TRBV5-1|NA|NA|13|TRBJ2-3
CASSPGGTDTQYF
TGCGCCAGCAGCCCGGGGGGCACAGATACGCAGTATTTT
>TRBV10-1|TRBD1|NA|15|TRBJ2-2
CASGDRALNTGELFF
TGCGCCAGCGGGGACAGGGCCTTGAACACCGGGGAGCTGTTTTTT
>TRBV7-2|TRBD1|NA|14|TRBJ1-2
CASSSSTQGGGYTF
TGTGCCAGCAGCTCCAGCACACAGGGGGGCGGCTACACCTTC
>TRBV11-1|TRBD2|NA|17|TRBJ2-1
CASSLASLAGGLSEQFF
TGTGCCAGCAGCTTAGCGAGTCTAGCGGGGGGGCTGAGTGAGCAGTTCTTC
>TRBV10-3|NA|few|13|TRBJ2-7
CAISGEAAYEQYF
TGTGCCATCAGCGGAGAGGCGGCTTACGAGCAGTACTTC
>TRBV30|NA|NA|14|TRBJ2-7
CAWRRPGSRSEQYF
TGTGCCTGGCGACGACCCGGTAGCCGGAGCGAGCAGTACTTC
>TRBV5-5|NA|NA|13|TRBJ1-1
CASSKDSPTEAFF
TGTGCCAGCAGCAAGGACAGCCCCACTGAAGCTTTCTTT
>TRBV5-6|NA|NA|15|TRBJ2-3
CASSALDRGTDTQYF
TGTGCCAGCAGCGCCTTAGACAGAGGCACAGATACGCAGTATTTT
>TRBV4-3|TRBD2|NA|15|TRBJ2-2
CASSQGTGGTGELFF
TGCGCCAGCAGCCAAGGGACGGGGGGCACCGGGGAGCTGTTTTTT
>TRBV5-1|NA|NA|18|TRBJ1-2
CASSLEPSLNRGGVGYTF
TGCGCCAGCAGCTTGGAACCCTCTCTTAACCGGGGTGGGGTTGGCTACACCTTC
>TRBV4-1|TRBD1|NA|15|TRBJ1-1
CASSLEEGAETEAFF
TGCGCCAGCAGCCTAGAGGAGGGGGCTGAGACTGAAGCTTTCTTT
>TRBV4-2|NA|NA|16|TRBJ2-7
CASSQDGVGRGREQYF
TGTGCCAGCAGCCAAGATGGGGTGGGAAGGGGGAGGGAGCAGTACTTC
>TRBV7-9|TRBD1|NA|15|TRBJ1-4
CASSRGQGSNEKLFF
TGTGCCAGCAGCCGCGGACAGGGCTCTAATGAAAAACTGTTTTTT
>TRBV11-3|TRBD1|once|13|TRBJ1-1
CASSWNRGTEAFF
TGTGCCAGCAGCTGGAACAGGGGCACTGAAGCTTTCTTT
>TRBV10-3|TRBD1|NA|14|TRBJ1-1
CAIRQGQGASEAFF
TGTGCCATCAGACAAGGACAGGGGGCCTCTGAAGCTTTCTTT
>TRBV2|NA|NA|12|TRBJ2-5
CASRETPEIQYF
TGTGCCAGCAGAGAGACCCCAGAGATTCAATACTTC
>TRBV7-9|TRBD1|once|15|TRBJ1-4
CASSLVRDRAGKLFF
TGTGCCAGCAGCTTGGTCCGGGACAGGGCCGGAAAACTGTTTTTT
>TRBV5-1|NA|NA|15|TRBJ2-2
CASSPGTTYAGELFF
TGCGCCAGCAGTCCCGGGACAACATATGCTGGGGAGCTGTTTTTT
>TRBV10-3|NA|NA|13|TRBJ1-2
CAISEGDSVGYTF
TGTGCCATCAGTGAAGGAGATTCGGTTGGCTACACCTTC
>TRBV2|TRBD1|NA|11|TRBJ2-7
CASLWDRGQYF
TGTGCCAGCCTTTGGGACAGGGGGCAGTACTTC
>TRBV7-6|NA|NA|15|TRBJ1-5
CASSLDSNSNQPQHF
TGTGCCAGCAGCTTAGACAGCAATAGCAATCAGCCCCAGCATTTT
>TRBV10-1|TRBD1|NA|13|TRBJ1-1
CASSQGAVAEAFF
TGCGCCAGCAGCCAGGGGGCCGTCGCTGAAGCTTTCTTT
>TRBV5-4|NA|few|13|TRBJ1-1
CASSFSQNTEAFF
TGTGCCAGCAGCTTCTCGCAAAACACTGAAGCTTTCTTT
>TRBV18|NA|few|17|TRBJ1-1
CASSLRVGEVGNTEAFF
TGTGCCAGCTCATTGAGAGTCGGGGAGGTCGGGAACACTGAAGCTTTCTTT
>TRBV5-4|NA|NA|13|TRBJ2-5
CASSNRDIETQYF
TGTGCCAGCAGCAACCGGGACATAGAGACCCAGTACTTC
>TRBV6-5|TRBD1|NA|15|TRBJ1-2
CASSLTGGKGNGYTF
TGTGCCAGCAGCTTGACAGGGGGCAAAGGGAATGGCTACACCTTC
>TRBV4-3|NA|NA|13|TRBJ2-5
CASSQEYQETQYF
TGCGCCAGCAGCCAAGAGTATCAGGAGACCCAGTACTTC
>TRBV7-9|NA|NA|13|TRBJ1-5
CASSLDGNQPQHF
TGTGCCAGCAGCTTAGATGGGAACCAGCCCCAGCATTTT
>TRBV6-4|TRBD2|NA|14|TRBJ2-1
CATSGGSSYNEQFF
TGTGCCACCTCCGGGGGGAGCTCCTACAATGAGCAGTTCTTC
>TRBV4-3|TRBD2|once|17|TRBJ2-5
CASSRFSGGARGETQYF
TGCGCCAGCAGCCGGTTTAGCGGGGGGGCCAGAGGAGAGACCCAGTACTTC
>TRBV12-2|NA|few|20|TRBJ1-6
CASRSIGPGVGDTYNSPLHF
TGTGCAAGTCGCTCGATAGGACCCGGGGTCGGGGACACCTATAATTCACCCCTCCACTTT
>TRBV9|NA|NA|14|TRBJ2-7
CASSVTLGPGEQYF
TGTGCCAGCAGCGTGACACTAGGTCCAGGCGAGCAGTACTTC
>TRBV6-4|TRBD1|NA|18|TRBJ2-2
CASSAGTGLHKNTGELFF
TGTGCCAGCAGTGCCGGGACAGGGCTCCACAAAAACACCGGGGAGCTGTTTTTT
>TRBV15|NA|NA|14|TRBJ1-6
CATSRASYNSPLHF
TGTGCCACCAGCAGGGCTTCCTATAATTCACCCCTCCACTTT
>TRBV7-9|TRBD1|NA|15|TRBJ1-2
CASSAGQGVWYGYTF
TGTGCCAGCAGCGCCGGACAGGGGGTTTGGTATGGCTACACCTTC